This T cell receptor beta chain was documented in a study of cytomegalovirus exposure and HLA in healthy donors (dated by TCRdb to 2016 to 2017). Background for the entire study: An earlier analysis of approximately 550 of the donors reported 250 to 300 Gb of sequence data and 117 million unique TCR beta sequences from 150 million to 200 million T cells. All discovery cohort repertoires had been generated using a single sequencing platform. Because of strong linkage in the cohort, five DR-DQ haplotypes were treated as single units for association and clustering. The study aimed to test whether cataloging public T cell receptors could reveal signatures of past pathogen exposure. Using immunosequencing, the study profiled T cell repertoires from roughly 650 subjects and related those repertoires to cytomegalovirus serostatus. An earlier analysis of around 580 of the donors used high-throughput TCR beta sequencing to judge whether each TCR beta V gene segment behaved as functional or pseudogenic. A separate validation cohort of 100 to 150 different subjects was used in addition to the roughly 670-subject first cohort. The study combined high-throughput TCR immunosequencing, statistical association of individual TCRs with disease status, and machine learning to predict cytomegalovirus infection status. A later analysis re-analyzed previously published TCR beta repertoires from 666 donors and added high-resolution HLA genotyping to study TCR occurrence patterns. Roughly 300 gigabases of sequencing data and 91 million or so unique TCR sequences made up an early release that covered approximately 620 HLA-typed donors. Rather than drawing on any new phenotypic data, the later analysis identified candidate immune exposures from TCR beta sequences and the way those sequences occurred across donors. Typing coverage varied by locus: about 620-630 donors for A, B, C, DRB1 and DQB1; more than 500 for DQA1; about 590 for DPA1; around 490 for DPB1. Donor age, sex, ethnicity and CMV serostatus were compiled alongside the repertoire data. Among roughly 400 genotyped donors of the cohort, an average of approximately 220,000 unique TCR beta nucleotide sequences was sequenced per donor, of which 15% to 20% were non-productive. Both class I and class II loci were covered by HLA typing, at four-digit resolution. A later genetic analysis used genome-wide SNP genotypes for about 55% of the 666 donors, treating that subset as a discovery cohort. The genetic ancestry cluster associated with self-reported Caucasian donors included about 81% of the 398 genotyped donors. General study outcomes and caveats: In a later analysis, HLA-associated TCR beta chains showed more clonal expansion and lower generation probabilities than non-associated chains that were equally common. A cluster of highly shared sequence variants was judged likely to be a technical artifact of the sequencing pipeline. Broadly in line with IMGT annotations, most TCR beta V segments showed up in productive rearrangements about 87% or about 30% of the time in an earlier analysis of 450 to 750 of the donors. This cohort had only TCR beta chains sequenced, and the lack of alpha or paired-chain data limited which features could be detected. According to a later analysis, most CMV-associated TCR beta chains appeared to be HLA-restricted, and the HLA associations seemed to be driven largely by CMV exposure. A later genetic analysis reported fewer N-insertions in productive TCRs among donors in an Asian-associated ancestry cluster than the roughly 620-donor mean. Across donors, most TCR sequences were observed very rarely, whereas some public TCRs were present in many individuals. The study listed 170 or so TCR beta chains as associated with cytomegalovirus. Assigning TCR associations to individual alleles was difficult when HLA alleles, especially DR and DQ, strongly co-occurred. A further reported finding was that TCR beta sequences accurately predicted the HLA-A and HLA-B alleles for most subjects in the first cohort. Specific HLA alleles were associated with 18,000 or so TCR beta sequences at a false discovery rate of 0.05 in a later analysis. A few of the identified cytomegalovirus-associated TCR beta chains were confirmed in vitro to be specific for cytomegalovirus antigens. Linkage disequilibrium might explain the correlated functional status among segregating V segments, but an unknown experimental factor could not be ruled out. A later analysis reported that several top co-occurrence clusters appeared linked to parvovirus B19, influenza, CMV and Epstein-Barr virus. About 15 rarely observed V segments, including chromosome 9 orphons, were excluded from the earlier analysis of several hundred of the donors because counts were too low. V-gene and J-gene trimming of TCR beta chains was associated with a missense DCLRE1C variant in a later genetic analysis, and the association was replicated in an independent cohort. Because some donors lacked HLA typing at each locus, the association tests relied only on the typed subset. In a later analysis, TCR association rates were found to vary across HLA loci, with the most associated TCRs seen for DRB1 alleles and the fewest for HLA-C alleles. For the cohort, immune exposure information was limited to CMV serostatus. The presence/absence analyses assumed that sequencing depth was roughly uniform across donors, and that assumption may not be true. The classifier was reported to diagnose cytomegalovirus status with high specificity and sensitivity in both the original cohort and the validation cohort. According to the authors, the approach could potentially be generalized to other disease states and immunological phenotypes. Some IMGT-functional V segments, including TRBV6-2 and TRBV6-3, could not be told apart with the 87-base-pair reads, so those segments were excluded.

Library construction relied on the immunoSEQ multiplex PCR assay. For the multiplex PCR, a mixture combining 60 forward primers for TCR Vbeta segments and 13 reverse primers for TCR Jbeta segments was used. The CDR3 region of rearranged TCR beta genes was amplified from genomic DNA by a multiplex PCR assay. Amplified TCR beta libraries were sequenced as 87-base-pair reads on the Illumina HiSeq System. Under the source paper's analysis protocol: In a later analysis, tens of millions of unique TCR beta chains were counted across the 500 to 700 repertoires, and approximately 11 million of these chains were shared by at least two donors. A nearest-neighbor algorithm error-corrected the raw reads and collapsed the reads into unique sequences, merging closely related sequences to remove PCR and sequencing errors. Alignment of CDR3 sequences to IMGT reference sequences was used to assign V, D and J gene segments. For a sequence to be retained, a match of at least six nucleotides to both a V gene segment and a J gene segment was required. A rearrangement was called productive if the CDR3 had no stop codons and remained in frame with V and J, and every other rearrangement was called non-productive. Following IMGT convention, CDR3 was defined as the stretch from the second conserved V-encoded cysteine to the conserved J-encoded phenylalanine. The earlier analysis of 587 of the donors excluded sequences that lacked an unambiguous match to a single V gene segment. An earlier analysis of about 590 of the donors classified V segments as functional when productive rearrangements were above 56.7% and as segregating when the standard deviation between donors was above 5%. A statistical classification framework was built for diagnosing cytomegalovirus status from the catalog of TCR beta chain sequences. A later analysis assigned V and J genes by comparing TCR nucleotide sequences with IMGT/GENE-DB human TR gene sequences. In a later analysis, CDR3 sequences and most-parsimonious VDJ recombination scenarios were assigned using the TCRdist pipeline. In a later analysis, every TCR beta chain was defined by the combination of its CDR3 amino acid sequence and its V-gene family, and reads without a unique V-gene family were dropped. To address suspected cross-contamination and a sequencing artifact, a later analysis removed several hundred highly shared, low-generation-probability nucleotide sequences. For each public chain, a later analysis derived a clonal expansion index from normalized ranks of inferred template counts within each repertoire. In a later analysis, generation probabilities were computed using a VDJ recombination model fitted to out-of-frame rearrangements, and the results were checked against IGoR. Hypergeometric tests were used in a later analysis to score TCR-TCR, TCR-HLA and TCR-CMV co-occurrence, with a repertoire-size bias correction applied to the TCR pairs. To estimate false discovery rates, a later analysis permuted the HLA or CMV assignments 20 times. A later analysis grouped co-occurring TCRs with DBSCAN, adding TCRdist sequence similarity when clustering within HLA-allele-positive subsets. Repertoires with fewer than 30,000 or more than 120,000 public chains, plus five repertoires with anomalous nucleotide sharing, were excluded from co-occurrence clustering. TCRdb limited this immuneACCESS table to in-frame rearrangements with V and J called. A share of clones is missing; checked studies link under half to unresolved V genes, and the rest is unexplained. V and J calls and clone size are as listed in that table; D and trimming were resolved from the DNA. In all, the sample holds around 100,000 clones, and around 80% of those were seen once. 4% to 5.5% of the sample is taken by the ten largest.

The germline V gene sets CDR1 to SGHTA and CDR2 to FQGNSA. The CDR3, from cysteine to phenylalanine, totals 14 residues. This entry keeps only the CDR3 DNA: 42 bases, framed from base 1. V and J lose 2 bases and 2 bases, and a span of 9 bases separates them. Of note for this clone: This clone's antigen is unknown. Nothing much larger sits one base from this clone, and base qualities are not available.

In total, approximately 610 healthy bone marrow donors made up the cohort. At the time of sampling, all cohort members were nominally healthy, though unrecorded immune exposures were likely present. The donor tested CMV seropositive, placing the donor among the roughly 300 seropositive members of the cohort. A peripheral blood sample was collected from each donor, and TCR beta sequencing was performed on peripheral blood mononuclear cells. Genomic DNA was extracted from the blood cell samples with the Qiagen DNeasy Blood Extraction Kit. Source material: PBMCs. This receptor chain uses TRBV7-2 and TRBJ1-1; the D gene is perhaps TRBD1, from 6 matching bases. The clonotype comes from a male donor in good health and CMV-seropositive. CDR3 sequence: CASSLRQANTEAFF. The DNA reads TGTGCCAGCAGCTTACGACAGGCCAACACTGAAGCTTTCTTT. The variable domain in full, with residues beyond the CDR3 obtained from the reference TRBV7-2 and TRBJ1-1 genes, is GAGVSQSPSNKVTEKGKDVELRCDPISGHTALYWYRQSLGQGLEFLIYFQGNSAPDKSGLPSDRFSAERTGGSVSTLTIQRTQQEDSAVYLCASSLRQANTEAFFGQGTRLTVV.